The present T cell receptor (beta chain) was sequenced within a study of CD8+ T cells in alopecia areata. The wider study: Those patients who were treated received oral tofacitinib, which was given at 5 to 10 mg twice daily for moderate-to-severe alopecia areata. Findings and caveats of the study: Higher clonality than in normal scalp was seen in lesional scalp, especially alopecia totalis/universalis.

This clone was counted between two and nine times. Antigen unknown. The CDR3 runs 14 residues. The germline gives CDR1 SGHRS, CDR2 YFSETQ. Between the trimmed V and J ends, which lost 5 bases and 0 bases, there was a span of 9 bases. RNA was extracted and reverse transcribed into cDNA as the sequencing template. Clones were sequenced by immunoSEQ multiplex PCR, and TCRdb holds only the in-frame ones, with some missing. The sample has 180,000 or so clones; roughly 60% are singletons. The sequence was obtained from a human donor with alopecia areata. Specimen: CD4+ T cells sorted from blood, collected at week 0. The chain is built from TRBV5-1 and TRBJ2-4; possible D gene TRBD2, 5 bases. The CDR3 reads CASSLTIAKNIQYF. The CDR3 region has the DNA TGCGCCAGCAGTTTGACTATAGCCAAAAACATTCAGTACTTC.